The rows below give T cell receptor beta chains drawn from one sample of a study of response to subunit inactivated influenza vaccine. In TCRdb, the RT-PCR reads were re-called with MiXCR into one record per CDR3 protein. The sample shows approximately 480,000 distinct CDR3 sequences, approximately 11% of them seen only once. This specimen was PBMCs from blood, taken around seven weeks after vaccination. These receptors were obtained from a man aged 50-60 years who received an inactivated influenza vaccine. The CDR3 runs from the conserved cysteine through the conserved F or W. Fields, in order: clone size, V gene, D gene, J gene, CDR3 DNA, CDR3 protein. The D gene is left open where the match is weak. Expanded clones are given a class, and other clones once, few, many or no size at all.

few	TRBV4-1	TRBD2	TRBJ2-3	TGCGCCAGCAGCCAAGAGTTGACTAGCGGGGGGGAACAGATCGGGCAGTATTTT	CASSQELTSGGEQIGQYF
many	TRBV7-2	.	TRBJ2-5	TGTGCCAGCAGCTTAGAGGGTGGAGAGACCCAGTACTTC	CASSLEGGETQYF
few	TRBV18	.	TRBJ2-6	TGTGCCAGCTCACCACCGGTTACTGGGGCCAACGTCCTGACTTTC	CASSPPVTGANVLTF
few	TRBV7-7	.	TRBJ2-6	TGTGCTAGCAGCCGCGAAGGGCCCGGGGCCAACGTCCTGACTTTC	CASSREGPGANVLTF
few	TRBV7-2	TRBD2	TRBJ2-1	TGTGCCAGCAGCTTAGTTTCCGGGAGGGCGTACAATGAGCAGTTCTTC	CASSLVSGRAYNEQFF
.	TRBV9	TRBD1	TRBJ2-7	TGTGCCAGCAGCGTAGGCCTGACCGGGACAGGGGTCGAGCAGTACTTC	CASSVGLTGTGVEQYF
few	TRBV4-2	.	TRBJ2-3	TGTGCCAGCGCTGGGTTTTCAGATACGCAGTATTTT	CASAGFSDTQYF
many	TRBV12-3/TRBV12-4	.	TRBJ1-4	TGTGCCAGCAGTCCTGGGACCGAAAAACTGTTTTTT	CASSPGTEKLFF
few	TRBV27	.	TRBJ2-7	TGTGCCAGCAGTCCCCTCTCCCCCTCGGACGGCTCCTACGAGCAGTACTTC	CASSPLSPSDGSYEQYF
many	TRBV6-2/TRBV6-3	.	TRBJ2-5	TGTGCCAGCGGTGGGATCTGGCTGGAGACCCAGTACTTC	CASGGIWLETQYF
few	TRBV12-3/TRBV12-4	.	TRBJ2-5	TGTGCCAGCAGTTTTCGGCACCAAGAGACCCAGTACTTC	CASSFRHQETQYF
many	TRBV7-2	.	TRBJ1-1	TGTGCCAGCAGCTTAATAACAGGGAACACTGAAGCTTTCTTT	CASSLITGNTEAFF
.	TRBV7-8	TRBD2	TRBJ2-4	TGTGCCAGCAGCTCATCGACTAGCGGGGGTTGGGCCAAAAACATTCAGTACTTC	CASSSSTSGGWAKNIQYF
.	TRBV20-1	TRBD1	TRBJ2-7	TGCAGTGCTACAGACAGGGGGCGCACCTACGAGCAGTACTTC	CSATDRGRTYEQYF
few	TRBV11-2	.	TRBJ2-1	TGTGCCAGCAGCTCTGCAAGGGGTGAGCAGTTCTTC	CASSSARGEQFF
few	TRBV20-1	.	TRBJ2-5	TGCAGTGCTAGAGTGGCTGCTAGGGTGGAGACCCAGTACTTC	CSARVAARVETQYF
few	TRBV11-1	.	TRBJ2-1	TGTGCCAGCAGCTTAGGTCTTTGGACCGATCTCTACAATGAGCAGTTCTTC	CASSLGLWTDLYNEQFF
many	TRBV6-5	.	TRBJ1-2	TGTGCCAGCAGTACGCAGGGTAGTGGCTACACCTTC	CASSTQGSGYTF
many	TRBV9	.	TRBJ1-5	TGTGCCAGCAGCGTAGACGCGGGGTTGAGGGAGCCCCAGCATTTT	CASSVDAGLREPQHF
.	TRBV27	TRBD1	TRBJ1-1	TGTGCCAGCAGCGGGACAGGGGCGAGCGGCACTGAAGCTTTCTTT	CASSGTGASGTEAFF
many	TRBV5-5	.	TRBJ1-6	TGTGCCAGCAGCTTGAATACTAATTCACCCCTCCACTTT	CASSLNTNSPLHF
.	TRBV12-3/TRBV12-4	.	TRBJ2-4	TGTGCCAGCAGTCCCGGCAACCTAGCCAAAAACATTCAGTACTTC	CASSPGNLAKNIQYF
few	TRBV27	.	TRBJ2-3	TGTGCCAGCAGTTTTGGGGACTTTCCCCCAGATACGCAGTATTTT	CASSFGDFPPDTQYF
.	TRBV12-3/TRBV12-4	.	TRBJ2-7	TGTGCCAGCAGTTTCTACAGTAACTACGAGCAGTACTTC	CASSFYSNYEQYF
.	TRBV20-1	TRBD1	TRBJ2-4	TGCAGTGCTTCCCGGACAGGCGAAAACATTCAGTACTTC	CSASRTGENIQYF
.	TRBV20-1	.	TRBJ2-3	TGCAGTGCTAGGGCCGGGCAATCCCCAGATACGCAGTATTTT	CSARAGQSPDTQYF
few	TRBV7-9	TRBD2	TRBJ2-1	TGTGCCAGCAATCTAGCGGGAGCCAATGAGCAGTTCTTC	CASNLAGANEQFF
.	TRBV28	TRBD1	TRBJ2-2	TGTGCCAGCAGTCCCGGGACAGGGGGCCGGGACACCGGGGAGCTGTTTTTT	CASSPGTGGRDTGELFF
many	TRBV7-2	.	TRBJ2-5	TGTGCCAGCAGCTTCGTCTCAGGGGGGGCGGAGACCCAGTACTTC	CASSFVSGGAETQYF
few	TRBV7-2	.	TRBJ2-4	TGTGCCAGCAGCTTAGGGACCTTTCAGTACTTC	CASSLGTFQYF
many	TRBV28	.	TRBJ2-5	TGTGCCAGCAGTTTGAACAGTGCGGAGACCCAGTACTTC	CASSLNSAETQYF
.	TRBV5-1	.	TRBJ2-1	TGCGCCAGCAGTACCCGCCTCGGGCCCTCTGGCAATGAGCAGTTCTTC	CASSTRLGPSGNEQFF
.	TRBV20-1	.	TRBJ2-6	TGCAGTGCAAGGGAATCAAGCTCTGGGGCCAACGTCCTGACTTTC	CSARESSSGANVLTF
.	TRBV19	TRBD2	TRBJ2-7	TGTGCCAGTAGTATGTCGGCTAGCGGGAGGAGCGAGCAGTACTTC	CASSMSASGRSEQYF
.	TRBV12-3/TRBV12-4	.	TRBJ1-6	TGTGCCAGCAGGCGACAGGCGCCTAATTCACCCCTCCACTTT	CASRRQAPNSPLHF
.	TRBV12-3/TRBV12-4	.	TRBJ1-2	TGTGCCAGCAGTTTAATCTTGGGGTCGAGGGGCTACACCTTC	CASSLILGSRGYTF
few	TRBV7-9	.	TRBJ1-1	TGTGCCAGCAGCTTAGCGAGCCGGGTACTGGGGACTGAAGCTTTCTTT	CASSLASRVLGTEAFF
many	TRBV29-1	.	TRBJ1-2	TGCAGCGTTGAGCACGGGAGTCATGGCTACACCTTC	CSVEHGSHGYTF
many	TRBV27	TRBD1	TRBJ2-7	TGTGCCAGCAGTTTAGGGGGGGGGGACAGGGGACCCTACGAGCAGTACTTC	CASSLGGGDRGPYEQYF
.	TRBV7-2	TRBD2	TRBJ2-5	TGTGCCAGCAGCTCCCAGGCGGGGGGGCCCCAGTACTTC	CASSSQAGGPQYF
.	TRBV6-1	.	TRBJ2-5	TGTGCCAGCAGAATAACTCTCGGGGTAGAAGAGACCCAGTACTTC	CASRITLGVEETQYF
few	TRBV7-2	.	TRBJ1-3	TGTGCCAGCAGCTTAGGTGCGGGAAGCTCTGGAAACACCATATATTTT	CASSLGAGSSGNTIYF